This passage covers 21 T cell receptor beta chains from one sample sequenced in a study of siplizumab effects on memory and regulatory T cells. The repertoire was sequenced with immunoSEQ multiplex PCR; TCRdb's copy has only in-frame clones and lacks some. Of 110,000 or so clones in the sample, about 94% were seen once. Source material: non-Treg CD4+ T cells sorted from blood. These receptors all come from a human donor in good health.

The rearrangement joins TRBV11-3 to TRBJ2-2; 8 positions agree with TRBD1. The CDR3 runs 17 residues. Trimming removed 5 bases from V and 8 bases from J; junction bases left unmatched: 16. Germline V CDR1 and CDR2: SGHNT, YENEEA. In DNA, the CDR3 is TGTGCCAGCAGCAACTGGGGACAGGCCATGGGGTATGGGGAGCTGTTTTTT. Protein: CASSNWGQAMGYGELFF.

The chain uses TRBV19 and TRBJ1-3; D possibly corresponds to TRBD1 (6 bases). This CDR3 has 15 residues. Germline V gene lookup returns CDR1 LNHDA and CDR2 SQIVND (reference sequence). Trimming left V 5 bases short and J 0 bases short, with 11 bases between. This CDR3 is CASSSGHVSGNTIYF. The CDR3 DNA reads TGTGCCAGTAGTTCGGGACACGTCTCTGGAAACACCATATATTTT.

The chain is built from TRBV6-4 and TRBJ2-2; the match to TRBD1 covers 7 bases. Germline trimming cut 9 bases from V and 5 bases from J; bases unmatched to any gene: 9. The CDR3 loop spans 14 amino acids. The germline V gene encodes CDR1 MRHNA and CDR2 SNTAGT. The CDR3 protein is CARGGGRRTGELFF. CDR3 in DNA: TGTGCCAGAGGGGGCGGTAGAAGAACCGGGGAGCTGTTTTTT.

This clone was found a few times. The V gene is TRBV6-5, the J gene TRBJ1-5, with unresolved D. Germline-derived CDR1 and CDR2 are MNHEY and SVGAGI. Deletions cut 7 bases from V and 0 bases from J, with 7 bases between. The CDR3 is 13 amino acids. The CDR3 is CASKHDSNQPQHF. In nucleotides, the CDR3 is TGTGCCAGCAAACATGATAGCAATCAGCCCCAGCATTTT.

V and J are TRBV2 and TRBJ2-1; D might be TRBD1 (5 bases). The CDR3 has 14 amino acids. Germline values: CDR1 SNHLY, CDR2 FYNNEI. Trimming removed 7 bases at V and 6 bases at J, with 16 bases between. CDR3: CASKTAGQANEQFF. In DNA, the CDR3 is TGTGCCAGCAAGACGGCAGGGCAGGCCAATGAGCAGTTCTTC. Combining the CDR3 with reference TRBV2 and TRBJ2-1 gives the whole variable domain EPEVTQTPSHQVTQMGQEVILRCVPISNHLYFYWYRQILGQKVEFLVSFYNNEISEKSEIFDDQFSVERPDGSNFTLKIRSTKLEDSAMYFCASKTAGQANEQFFGPGTRLTVL.

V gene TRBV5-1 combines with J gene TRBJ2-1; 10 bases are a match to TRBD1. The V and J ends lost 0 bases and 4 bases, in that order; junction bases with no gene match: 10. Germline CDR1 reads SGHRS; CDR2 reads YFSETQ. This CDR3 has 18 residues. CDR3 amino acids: CASSLALRTGGSYNEQFF. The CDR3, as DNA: TGCGCCAGCAGCTTGGCCCTTAGGACAGGGGGATCTTACAATGAGCAGTTCTTC.

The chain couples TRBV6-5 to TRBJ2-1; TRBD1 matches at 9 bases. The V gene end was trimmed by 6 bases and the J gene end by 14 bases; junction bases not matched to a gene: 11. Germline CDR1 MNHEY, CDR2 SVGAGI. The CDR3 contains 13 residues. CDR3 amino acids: CASSRQGGLTEFF. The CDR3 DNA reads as TGTGCCAGCAGCCGACAGGGGGGACTGACGGAGTTCTTC.

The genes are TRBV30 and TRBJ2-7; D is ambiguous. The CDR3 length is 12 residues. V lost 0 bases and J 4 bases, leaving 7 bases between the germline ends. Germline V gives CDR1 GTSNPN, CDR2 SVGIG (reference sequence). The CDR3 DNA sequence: TGTGCCTGGAGTGTTTTAACTTACGAGCAGTACTTC. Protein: CAWSVLTYEQYF.

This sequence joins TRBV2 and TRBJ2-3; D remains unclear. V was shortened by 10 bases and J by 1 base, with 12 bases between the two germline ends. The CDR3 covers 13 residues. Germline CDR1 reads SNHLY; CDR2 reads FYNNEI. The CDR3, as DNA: TGTGCCAAACGGCCCTCAGGCACAGATACGCAGTATTTT. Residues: CAKRPSGTDTQYF.

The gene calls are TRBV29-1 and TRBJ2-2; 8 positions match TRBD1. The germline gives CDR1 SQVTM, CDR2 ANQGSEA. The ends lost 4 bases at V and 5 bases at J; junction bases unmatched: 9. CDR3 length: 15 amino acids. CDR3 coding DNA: TGCAGCGTTGGCCGGACAGGGAAAGGGACCGGGGAGCTGTTTTTT. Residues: CSVGRTGKGTGELFF.

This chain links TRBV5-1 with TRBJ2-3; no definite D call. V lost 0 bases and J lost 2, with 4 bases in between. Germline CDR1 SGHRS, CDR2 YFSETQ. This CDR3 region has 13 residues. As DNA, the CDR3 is TGCGCCAGCAGCTTGGGTACCACAGATACGCAGTATTTT. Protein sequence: CASSLGTTDTQYF.

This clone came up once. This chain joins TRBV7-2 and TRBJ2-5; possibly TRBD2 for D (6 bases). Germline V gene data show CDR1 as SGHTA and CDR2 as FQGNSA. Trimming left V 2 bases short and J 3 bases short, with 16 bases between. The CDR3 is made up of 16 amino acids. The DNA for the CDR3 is TGTGCCAGCAGCTTACGGCGGGGACCTCCCGAAGAGACCCAGTACTTC. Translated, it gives CASSLRRGPPEETQYF.

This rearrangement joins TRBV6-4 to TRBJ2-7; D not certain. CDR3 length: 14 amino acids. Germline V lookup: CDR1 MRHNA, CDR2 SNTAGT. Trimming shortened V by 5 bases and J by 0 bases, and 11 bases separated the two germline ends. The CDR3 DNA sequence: TGTGCCAGCAGTTACTATGAGAACTCCTACGAGCAGTACTTC. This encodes CASSYYENSYEQYF.

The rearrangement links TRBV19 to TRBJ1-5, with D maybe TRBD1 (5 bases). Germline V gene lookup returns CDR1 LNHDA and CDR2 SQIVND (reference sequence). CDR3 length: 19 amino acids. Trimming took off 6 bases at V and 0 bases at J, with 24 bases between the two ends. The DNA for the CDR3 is TGTGCCAGTAGCAAAGGGGACGTAAGGGGCCCCTATAGCAATCAGCCCCAGCATTTT. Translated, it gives CASSKGDVRGPYSNQPQHF.

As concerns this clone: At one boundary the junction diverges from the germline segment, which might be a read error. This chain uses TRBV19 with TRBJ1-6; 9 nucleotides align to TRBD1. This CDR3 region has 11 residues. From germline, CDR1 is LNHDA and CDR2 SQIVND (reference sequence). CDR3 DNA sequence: TGTGCCAGTAGTATCCGGGACAGGGCTCGCTTT. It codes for CASSIRDRARF.

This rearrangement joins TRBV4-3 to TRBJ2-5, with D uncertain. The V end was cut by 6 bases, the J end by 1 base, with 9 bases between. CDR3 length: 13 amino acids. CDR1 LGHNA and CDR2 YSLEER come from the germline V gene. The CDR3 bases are TGCGCCAGCAGTTGGACGGTCCAAGAGACCCAGTACTTC. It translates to CASSWTVQETQYF.

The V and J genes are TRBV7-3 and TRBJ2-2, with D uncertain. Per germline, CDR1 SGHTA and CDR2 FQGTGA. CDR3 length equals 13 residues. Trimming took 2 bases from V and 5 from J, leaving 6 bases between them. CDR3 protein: CASSLLGTGELFF. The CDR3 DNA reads TGTGCCAGCAGCTTACTGGGAACCGGGGAGCTGTTTTTT.

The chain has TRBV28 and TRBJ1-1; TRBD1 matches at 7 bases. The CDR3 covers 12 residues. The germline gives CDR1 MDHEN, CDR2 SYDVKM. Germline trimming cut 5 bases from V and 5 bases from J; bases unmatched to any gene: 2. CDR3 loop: CASSQGGTEAFF. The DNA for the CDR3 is TGTGCCAGCAGTCAGGGGGGAACTGAAGCTTTCTTT.

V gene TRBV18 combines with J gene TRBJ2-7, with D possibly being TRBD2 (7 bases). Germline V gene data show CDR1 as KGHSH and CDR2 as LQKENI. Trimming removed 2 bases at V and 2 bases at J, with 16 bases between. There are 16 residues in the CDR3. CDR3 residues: CASSPVGAGAPYEQYF. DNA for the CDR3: TGTGCCAGCTCACCAGTCGGGGCGGGGGCCCCCTACGAGCAGTACTTC.

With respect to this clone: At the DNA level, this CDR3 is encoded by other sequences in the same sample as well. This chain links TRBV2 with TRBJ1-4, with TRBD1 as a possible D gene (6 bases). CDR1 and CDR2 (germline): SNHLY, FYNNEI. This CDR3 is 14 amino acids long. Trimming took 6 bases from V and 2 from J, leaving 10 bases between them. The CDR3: CASSRQETNEKLFF. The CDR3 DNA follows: TGTGCCAGCAGCAGACAGGAGACTAATGAAAAACTGTTTTTT.

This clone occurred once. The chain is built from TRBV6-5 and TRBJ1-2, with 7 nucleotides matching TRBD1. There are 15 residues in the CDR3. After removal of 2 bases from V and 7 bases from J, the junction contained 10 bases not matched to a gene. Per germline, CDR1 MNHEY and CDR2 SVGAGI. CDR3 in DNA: TGTGCCAGCAGTTACCGGGAGGACAGGTGGGGTGGCTACACCTTC. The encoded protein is CASSYREDRWGGYTF.